This is a list of T cell receptor beta chains from one sample in a study of blood T cells in healthy people across ages. Using its own MiXCR run on the 5' RACE reads, TCRdb lists one record per CDR3 protein. Counted here are 1.5 million to 2 million distinct CDR3 sequences, 28% occurring once; the ten biggest clones make up about 8%. The sample taken for sequencing was blood. These receptors all come from a woman in her 30s in good health. Each CDR3 is given with its conserved first and last residue. The order of the fields is J gene, D gene, V gene, clone size, CDR3 protein, CDR3 DNA. D genes are given only for firm matches. Size values are once, few and many counts, or a class for expanded clones, and some rows have none.

J gene: TRBJ2-7; D gene: .; V gene: TRBV2; clone size: .; CDR3 protein: CASREGSNEQYF; CDR3 DNA: TGTGCCAGCAGGGAGGGAAGCAACGAGCAGTACTTC
J gene: TRBJ2-3; D gene: TRBD1; V gene: TRBV14; clone size: .; CDR3 protein: CASSQANPGTGADTQYF; CDR3 DNA: TGTGCCAGCAGCCAAGCTAACCCCGGGACAGGGGCAGATACGCAGTATTTT
J gene: TRBJ2-7; D gene: .; V gene: TRBV15; clone size: .; CDR3 protein: CATSREGGISYEQYF; CDR3 DNA: TGTGCCACCAGCAGAGAGGGAGGCATCTCCTACGAGCAGTACTTC
J gene: TRBJ2-3; D gene: .; V gene: TRBV29-1; clone size: many; CDR3 protein: CSTKSGFTDTQYF; CDR3 DNA: TGCAGCACCAAAAGTGGTTTCACAGATACGCAGTATTTT
J gene: TRBJ2-1; D gene: .; V gene: TRBV7-9; clone size: .; CDR3 protein: CASSPTTATYEQFF; CDR3 DNA: TGTGCCAGCAGCCCAACGACAGCGACCTACGAGCAGTTCTTC
J gene: TRBJ2-3; D gene: .; V gene: TRBV27; clone size: .; CDR3 protein: CASSLVGVRNTQYF; CDR3 DNA: TGTGCCAGCAGTTTAGTTGGGGTCAGGAATACGCAGTATTTT
J gene: TRBJ1-2; D gene: .; V gene: TRBV19; clone size: .; CDR3 protein: CASTTLDSFNYGYTF; CDR3 DNA: TGTGCCAGTACCACGCTGGACAGCTTTAACTATGGCTACACCTTC
J gene: TRBJ2-7; D gene: .; V gene: TRBV7-9; clone size: .; CDR3 protein: CASSVSGTPTGEQYF; CDR3 DNA: TGTGCCAGCAGCGTATCCGGGACACCTACGGGCGAGCAGTACTTC
J gene: TRBJ1-2; D gene: .; V gene: TRBV9; clone size: few; CDR3 protein: CASSVGVNYGYTF; CDR3 DNA: TGTGCCAGCAGCGTAGGGGTTAACTATGGCTACACCTTC
J gene: TRBJ1-2; D gene: TRBD1; V gene: TRBV29-1; clone size: .; CDR3 protein: CTIQGRAYGYTF; CDR3 DNA: TGCACCATACAGGGGAGAGCTTATGGCTACACCTTC
J gene: TRBJ2-3; D gene: .; V gene: TRBV7-2; clone size: many; CDR3 protein: CASSLAAFDTDTQYF; CDR3 DNA: TGTGCCAGCAGCTTAGCGGCCTTTGACACAGATACGCAGTATTTT
J gene: TRBJ2-3; D gene: .; V gene: TRBV6-5; clone size: few; CDR3 protein: CASSILLGAGTDTQYF; CDR3 DNA: TGTGCCAGCAGTATCCTATTAGGAGCGGGCACAGATACGCAGTATTTT
J gene: TRBJ2-5; D gene: .; V gene: TRBV20-1; clone size: .; CDR3 protein: CSARTGTNRETQYF; CDR3 DNA: TGCAGTGCTAGGACCGGGACGAATCGAGAGACCCAGTACTTC
J gene: TRBJ2-7; D gene: TRBD1; V gene: TRBV7-2; clone size: few; CDR3 protein: CASSRTGTGFDYEQYF; CDR3 DNA: TGTGCCAGCAGCCGGACCGGGACAGGGTTCGACTACGAGCAGTACTTC
J gene: TRBJ1-5; D gene: .; V gene: TRBV5-6; clone size: few; CDR3 protein: CASSLRPVNQPQHF; CDR3 DNA: TGTGCCAGCAGCTTGAGGCCAGTAAATCAGCCCCAGCATTTT
J gene: TRBJ2-5; D gene: TRBD2; V gene: TRBV6-5; clone size: .; CDR3 protein: CASRNSGGATKTQYF; CDR3 DNA: TGTGCCAGCCGAAATAGCGGGGGGGCGACGAAGACCCAGTACTTC
J gene: TRBJ2-1; D gene: TRBD2; V gene: TRBV20-1; clone size: .; CDR3 protein: CSATRLARMGEQFF; CDR3 DNA: TGCAGTGCTACTAGACTAGCCCGAATGGGGGAGCAGTTCTTC
J gene: TRBJ2-7; D gene: TRBD1; V gene: TRBV20-1; clone size: many; CDR3 protein: CSASGQGVEQYF; CDR3 DNA: TGCAGTGCTAGTGGGCAGGGGGTCGAGCAGTACTTC
J gene: TRBJ2-7; D gene: .; V gene: TRBV18; clone size: .; CDR3 protein: CASTLGIQGQVSSEQYF; CDR3 DNA: TGTGCGAGCACACTGGGGATACAGGGTCAAGTCAGTAGCGAGCAGTACTTC
J gene: TRBJ2-7; D gene: .; V gene: TRBV25-1; clone size: few; CDR3 protein: CASSGLTKQYF; CDR3 DNA: TGTGCCAGCAGTGGGCTTACGAAGCAGTACTTC
J gene: TRBJ1-5; D gene: .; V gene: TRBV3-1; clone size: .; CDR3 protein: CAGSRRGSWQPQHF; CDR3 DNA: TGTGCCGGCAGCCGGAGGGGATCATGGCAGCCCCAGCATTTT
J gene: TRBJ1-1; D gene: .; V gene: TRBV29-1; clone size: .; CDR3 protein: CSVVPGGSTEAFF; CDR3 DNA: TGCAGCGTTGTGCCGGGGGGGAGCACTGAAGCTTTCTTT
J gene: TRBJ2-2; D gene: TRBD2; V gene: TRBV12-3/TRBV12-4; clone size: once; CDR3 protein: CASSRLAGPTGELFF; CDR3 DNA: TGTGCCAGCAGCAGACTAGCGGGTCCCACCGGGGAGCTGTTTTTT
J gene: TRBJ2-5; D gene: .; V gene: TRBV20-1; clone size: .; CDR3 protein: CSARGPTDQETQYF; CDR3 DNA: TGCAGTGCTAGAGGGCCCACAGACCAAGAGACCCAGTACTTC
J gene: TRBJ2-5; D gene: .; V gene: TRBV7-9; clone size: many; CDR3 protein: CASNSVQETQYF; CDR3 DNA: TGTGCCAGCAATTCAGTTCAAGAGACCCAGTACTTC
J gene: TRBJ2-7; D gene: TRBD2; V gene: TRBV29-1; clone size: .; CDR3 protein: CSVGLAGSWYEQYF; CDR3 DNA: TGCAGCGTTGGACTAGCGGGGAGTTGGTACGAGCAGTACTTC
J gene: TRBJ1-6; D gene: TRBD1; V gene: TRBV20-1; clone size: few; CDR3 protein: CSARDRTGGESPLHF; CDR3 DNA: TGCAGTGCTAGAGATCGCACAGGGGGGGAATCACCCCTCCACTTT
J gene: TRBJ2-1; D gene: TRBD1; V gene: TRBV11-2; clone size: .; CDR3 protein: CASSLDGAGGNERFF; CDR3 DNA: TGTGCCAGCAGCTTAGATGGGGCAGGGGGCAATGAGCGGTTCTTC
J gene: TRBJ1-5; D gene: .; V gene: TRBV12-3/TRBV12-4; clone size: .; CDR3 protein: CASSPQGGGSAVYMVRNQPQHF; CDR3 DNA: TGTGCCAGCAGTCCGCAAGGGGGTGGGTCAGCGGTTTACATGGTAAGAAATCAGCCCCAGCATTTT
J gene: TRBJ1-1; D gene: .; V gene: TRBV6-5; clone size: few; CDR3 protein: CASSSQGDAAFF; CDR3 DNA: TGTGCCAGCAGTTCTCAGGGTGATGCAGCTTTCTTT
J gene: TRBJ2-5; D gene: .; V gene: TRBV12-5; clone size: few; CDR3 protein: CASGPPLGGYQETQYF; CDR3 DNA: TGTGCTAGTGGTCCTCCCCTAGGCGGGTACCAAGAGACCCAGTACTTC
J gene: TRBJ1-1; D gene: .; V gene: TRBV5-5; clone size: few; CDR3 protein: CASSLIMNTEAFF; CDR3 DNA: TGTGCCAGCAGCCTTATCATGAACACTGAAGCTTTCTTT
J gene: TRBJ1-5; D gene: TRBD1; V gene: TRBV7-9; clone size: .; CDR3 protein: CASAATGLVEGQPQHF; CDR3 DNA: TGTGCCAGCGCAGCGACAGGGTTAGTTGAGGGTCAGCCCCAGCATTTT
J gene: TRBJ1-1; D gene: .; V gene: TRBV12-3/TRBV12-4; clone size: few; CDR3 protein: CASSLRVGAEAFF; CDR3 DNA: TGTGCCAGCAGTCTCAGGGTCGGGGCAGAAGCTTTCTTT
J gene: TRBJ2-4; D gene: TRBD1; V gene: TRBV6-1; clone size: many; CDR3 protein: CASSEALRTGAIQYF; CDR3 DNA: TGTGCCAGCAGTGAAGCATTGCGGACAGGGGCCATTCAGTACTTC
J gene: TRBJ2-7; D gene: .; V gene: TRBV7-2; clone size: many; CDR3 protein: CASGSLAETYEQYF; CDR3 DNA: TGTGCCAGCGGCTCTCTGGCGGAGACCTACGAGCAGTACTTC
J gene: TRBJ1-5; D gene: TRBD1; V gene: TRBV29-1; clone size: .; CDR3 protein: CSVAGTDLQPQHF; CDR3 DNA: TGCAGCGTTGCCGGGACAGACCTTCAGCCCCAGCATTTT
J gene: TRBJ1-5; D gene: .; V gene: TRBV6-1; clone size: .; CDR3 protein: CASSETGTPRPQHF; CDR3 DNA: TGTGCCAGCAGTGAAACAGGAACCCCTCGGCCCCAGCATTTT
J gene: TRBJ2-7; D gene: .; V gene: TRBV6-6; clone size: few; CDR3 protein: CASSTGLQVYEQYF; CDR3 DNA: TGTGCCAGCTCGACGGGGTTACAAGTTTACGAGCAGTACTTC
J gene: TRBJ2-1; D gene: TRBD2; V gene: TRBV29-1; clone size: many; CDR3 protein: CSVEDRLATQFF; CDR3 DNA: TGCAGCGTTGAAGATCGACTAGCGACCCAGTTCTTC
J gene: TRBJ2-5; D gene: TRBD2; V gene: TRBV18; clone size: .; CDR3 protein: CASSPIAGGREETQYF; CDR3 DNA: TGTGCCAGCTCACCTATAGCGGGGGGCCGTGAAGAGACCCAGTACTTC
J gene: TRBJ2-5; D gene: TRBD2; V gene: TRBV10-3; clone size: many; CDR3 protein: CAISESSSGGQETQYF; CDR3 DNA: TGTGCCATCAGTGAGTCGTCTAGCGGGGGGCAAGAGACCCAGTACTTC
J gene: TRBJ2-1; D gene: .; V gene: TRBV5-1; clone size: many; CDR3 protein: CASSWDRNNEQFF; CDR3 DNA: TGTGCCAGCAGCTGGGACCGAAACAATGAGCAGTTCTTC
J gene: TRBJ2-3; D gene: .; V gene: TRBV6-6; clone size: few; CDR3 protein: CASKQDPQLTQYF; CDR3 DNA: TGTGCCAGCAAACAGGACCCGCAGCTTACGCAGTATTTT
J gene: TRBJ2-5; D gene: .; V gene: TRBV9; clone size: .; CDR3 protein: CASSVGGGLETQYF; CDR3 DNA: TGTGCCAGCAGCGTCGGAGGGGGCCTGGAGACCCAGTACTTC
J gene: TRBJ1-6; D gene: TRBD1; V gene: TRBV12-3/TRBV12-4; clone size: .; CDR3 protein: CASSSRTGGFSPLHF; CDR3 DNA: TGTGCCAGCAGTTCGCGGACAGGGGGCTTCTCACCCCTCCACTTT
J gene: TRBJ2-2; D gene: .; V gene: TRBV20-1; clone size: .; CDR3 protein: CSARRGTNTGELFF; CDR3 DNA: TGCAGTGCTAGACGGGGGACGAACACCGGGGAGCTGTTTTTT
J gene: TRBJ2-4; D gene: .; V gene: TRBV12-3/TRBV12-4; clone size: few; CDR3 protein: CASSFSAGRGDRDIQYF; CDR3 DNA: TGTGCCAGCAGTTTTTCGGCCGGGAGAGGGGATCGGGACATTCAGTACTTC
J gene: TRBJ2-7; D gene: TRBD1; V gene: TRBV7-2; clone size: few; CDR3 protein: CASSPGQGNNERYF; CDR3 DNA: TGTGCCAGCAGCCCGGGACAGGGAAACAACGAGCGGTACTTC
J gene: TRBJ2-3; D gene: .; V gene: TRBV12-3/TRBV12-4; clone size: .; CDR3 protein: CASSHPRGDRTDTQYF; CDR3 DNA: TGTGCCAGCAGTCACCCAAGGGGGGACCGCACAGATACGCAGTATTTT
J gene: TRBJ2-7; D gene: .; V gene: TRBV12-3/TRBV12-4; clone size: few; CDR3 protein: CASRSRRGSYEQYF; CDR3 DNA: TGTGCCAGCAGGAGCAGGAGGGGCTCCTACGAGCAGTACTTC
J gene: TRBJ2-1; D gene: .; V gene: TRBV7-9; clone size: few; CDR3 protein: CASSLAGRRPPWNEQFF; CDR3 DNA: TGTGCCAGCAGCTTAGCAGGACGGAGGCCCCCTTGGAATGAGCAGTTCTTC
J gene: TRBJ2-1; D gene: TRBD2; V gene: TRBV20-1; clone size: .; CDR3 protein: CSAPGRSGGRNEQFF; CDR3 DNA: TGCAGTGCCCCGGGGAGGAGCGGGGGACGCAATGAGCAGTTCTTC
J gene: TRBJ2-1; D gene: .; V gene: TRBV3-1; clone size: .; CDR3 protein: CASSLRGTSDEQFF; CDR3 DNA: TGTGCCAGCAGCCTCCGCGGGACCTCCGATGAGCAGTTCTTC
J gene: TRBJ2-3; D gene: TRBD1; V gene: TRBV29-1; clone size: .; CDR3 protein: CSSRGSLGTGSDTQYF; CDR3 DNA: TGCAGCTCCCGGGGATCCCTCGGGACAGGATCAGATACGCAGTATTTT